This passage covers 26 T cell receptor beta chains from one sample sequenced in a study of T cell clonotyping in hematopoietic cell transplantation. The assay was immunoSEQ multiplex PCR, and TCRdb's table has in-frame clones only and misses some. The sample includes 15,000 to 20,000 clones, nearly 95% of them seen just once. Sequenced sample: peripheral blood mononuclear cells. These receptors came from a man in his forties in good health. Some clones in this sample may be carry-over from other donors' samples.

In this sample, this clone turned up a few times. The chain couples TRBV18 to TRBJ2-5; D uncertain. CDR1 and CDR2 (germline): KGHSH, LQKENI. CDR3 length equals 11 residues. V was clipped by 1 base and J by 3 bases, with 0 bases between them. The CDR3 protein is CASSPQETQYF. CDR3 nucleotide sequence: TGTGCCAGCTCACCACAAGAGACCCAGTACTTC.

V is TRBV19 and J is TRBJ1-2, with D maybe TRBD1 (5 bases). This CDR3 is built from 14 residues. In germline, CDR1 is LNHDA, CDR2 SQIVND (reference sequence). The V end was cut by 1 base, the J end by 4 bases, with 10 bases between. CDR3 sequence: CASSIGQRSYGYTF. CDR3 nucleotides: TGTGCCAGTAGTATAGGACAGAGGAGCTATGGCTACACCTTC.

The chain combines TRBV19 with TRBJ1-5; TRBD1 matches at 7 bases. Trimming took 5 bases from V and 7 from J; bases not matched to a gene: 5. The CDR3 covers 13 residues. Germline loops: CDR1 LNHDA, CDR2 SQIVND (reference sequence). The CDR3 nucleotides read TGTGCCAGTAGTGACAGGGTTGGACAGCCCCAGCATTTT. Its translation: CASSDRVGQPQHF.

This clone was observed a single time. The chain recombines TRBV28 with TRBJ2-7; D might be TRBD2 (5 bases). This CDR3 contains 13 residues. V was shortened by 2 bases and J by 7 bases, with 12 bases between the two germline ends. Germline V CDR1 and CDR2: MDHEN, SYDVKM. CDR3 loop: CASSLGRTREQYF. The DNA of the CDR3 is TGTGCCAGCAGTTTAGGGCGGACTCGGGAGCAGTACTTC.

The rearrangement joins TRBV4-1 to TRBJ2-7; D tentatively fits TRBD1 or TRBD2 (5 bases each). The V end was cut by 0 bases, the J end by 0 bases, with 15 bases between. The CDR3 consists of 17 residues. Germline lookup yields CDR1 MGHRA and CDR2 YSYEKL. Here the CDR3 DNA reads TGCGCCAGCAGCCAAGACCAAAGGGCAGGGAGCTCCTACGAGCAGTACTTC. Translation: CASSQDQRAGSSYEQYF.

The genes are TRBV27 and TRBJ1-1; D gene unclear. V lost 3 bases to trimming and J lost 1 base, with 6 bases between them. The CDR3 consists of 13 residues. Germline CDR1 MNHEY, CDR2 SMNVEV (reference sequence). Here the CDR3 DNA reads TGTGCCAGCAGTTTGCGGGAGAACACTGAAGCTTTCTTT. Translating gives CASSLRENTEAFF.

This chain links TRBV6-5 with TRBJ1-2; D gene ambiguous. V dropped 5 bases and J dropped 0 bases, with 10 bases sitting between them. This CDR3 is 14 amino acids long. CDR1 and CDR2 (germline): MNHEY, SVGAGI. The CDR3 DNA is TGTGCCAGCAGTCGACCGGATTCTAACTATGGCTACACCTTC. It specifies CASSRPDSNYGYTF.

The chain recombines TRBV5-6 with TRBJ1-1; D is undetermined. Deletions cut 0 bases from V and 1 base from J, with 7 bases between. Germline values: CDR1 SGHDT, CDR2 YYEEEE. This CDR3 has 14 residues. CDR3 sequence (DNA): TGTGCCAGCAGCTTGGAGGGTGAGAACACTGAAGCTTTCTTT. Its translation is CASSLEGENTEAFF. Drawing the rest from reference TRBV5-6 and TRBJ1-1, the complete variable domain is DAGVTQSPTHLIKTRGQQVTLRCSPKSGHDTVSWYQQALGQGPQFIFQYYEEEERQRGNFPDRFSGHQFPNYSSELNVNALLLGDSALYLCASSLEGENTEAFFGQGTRLTVV.

V and J are TRBV7-9 and TRBJ2-7; 9 bases align to TRBD1. Losses at the gene ends were 5 bases for V and 5 bases for J; bases not matched to a gene: 16. This CDR3 has 17 residues. CDR1 and CDR2 from the germline V gene are SEHNR and FQNEAQ (reference sequence). The CDR3 sequence: CASSAPGMGQGSNEQYF. In DNA, the CDR3 is TGTGCCAGCAGCGCACCCGGAATGGGACAGGGTTCAAACGAGCAGTACTTC.

In the case of this clone: Other nucleotide sequences from this sample produce the same CDR3. The chain carries TRBV9 and TRBJ1-1; unclear D gene. The CDR3 sequence is 14 residues long. V shed 0 bases and J shed 1 base, with 7 bases lying between them. Looked up from germline, CDR1 is SGDLS and CDR2 is YYNGEE. This CDR3 is CASSVAGPNTEAFF. The DNA of the CDR3 is TGTGCCAGCAGCGTAGCTGGGCCGAACACTGAAGCTTTCTTT.

The chain joins TRBV6-6 to TRBJ2-1; D not resolved. The CDR3 is 13 amino acids. With 7 bases removed from V and 6 bases from J, the gap between germline ends came to 13 bases. Germline lookup yields CDR1 MNHNY and CDR2 SVGAGI (reference sequence). The DNA for the CDR3 is TGTGCCAGCACTGTCTCTGGGTCCAATGAGCAGTTCTTC. Translation gives CASTVSGSNEQFF.

The rearrangement uses TRBV6-6 and TRBJ1-2, with D possibly being TRBD1 (6 bases). V lost 3 bases and J lost 8, with 16 bases in between. From germline, CDR1 is MNHNY and CDR2 SVGAGI (reference sequence). This CDR3 has 14 amino acids. The CDR3 nucleotides read TGTGCCAGCAGTTATTCCAGGGGCAGAAACGGCTACACCTTC. Amino acid sequence: CASSYSRGRNGYTF.

V usage is TRBV4-1 and J usage is TRBJ2-5; D call uncertain. Germline CDR1 reads MGHRA; CDR2 reads YSYEKL. The CDR3 runs to 17 residues. With 1 base removed from V and 5 bases from J, the gap between germline ends came to 20 bases. The CDR3 region is CASSQGLDSTERETQYF. The CDR3 DNA sequence: TGCGCCAGCAGCCAAGGGCTCGACTCAACCGAGAGGGAGACCCAGTACTTC.

The chain combines TRBV11-3 with TRBJ2-7, with a possible D match to TRBD2 (6 bases). Trimming took off 5 bases at V and 2 bases at J, with 16 bases between the two ends. The CDR3 contains 15 residues. Germline values: CDR1 SGHNT, CDR2 YENEEA. CDR3 protein: CASSLRGLPTYEQYF. The CDR3 DNA follows: TGTGCCAGCAGCCTCCGGGGACTCCCGACCTACGAGCAGTACTTC.

This chain links TRBV7-8 with TRBJ1-1; unclear D gene. The CDR3 covers 15 residues. V shed 8 bases and J shed 0 bases, with 16 bases lying between them. CDR1 and CDR2 from the germline V gene are SGHVS and FQNEAQ. Here the CDR3 reads CASFQRAGMNTEAFF. DNA for the CDR3: TGTGCCAGCTTCCAAAGGGCAGGAATGAACACTGAAGCTTTCTTT.

The chain is built from TRBV29-1 and TRBJ1-1; 7 positions agree with TRBD1. The CDR3 runs 12 residues. The germline V gene encodes CDR1 SQVTM and CDR2 ANQGSEA. Germline trimming cut 8 bases from V and 9 bases from J; bases unmatched to any gene: 12. CDR3 in amino acids: CSSRGTTGKAFF. In nucleotides, the CDR3 is TGCAGCTCCAGGGGGACGACAGGGAAAGCTTTCTTT.

The J gene is TRBJ2-3, the V gene TRBV19; D is perhaps TRBD1 (5 bases). The CDR3 loop spans 13 amino acids. The V end was cut by 9 bases, the J end by 3 bases, with 13 bases between. Germline lookup yields CDR1 LNHDA and CDR2 SQIVND (reference sequence). CDR3 protein: CASQPPGTDTQYF. In DNA, the CDR3 is TGTGCCAGCCAACCCCCAGGGACAGATACGCAGTATTTT.

V usage is TRBV30 and J usage is TRBJ2-7; 8 bases align to TRBD2. V shed 4 bases, J shed 6 bases, and the junction held 11 bases outside the gene matches. The CDR3 totals 14 residues. The germline gives CDR1 GTSNPN, CDR2 SVGIG (reference sequence). DNA of the CDR3: TGTGCCTGGAACCCCGGGACTAGTTCGGGCGAGCAGTACTTC. This codes for CAWNPGTSSGEQYF.

This chain links TRBV28 with TRBJ2-7; possibly TRBD1 for D (6 bases). With 5 bases removed from V and 0 bases from J, the gap between germline ends came to 11 bases. The CDR3 loop spans 14 amino acids. Per germline, CDR1 MDHEN and CDR2 SYDVKM. CDR3 nucleotide sequence: TGTGCCAGCAGTACACAGGGCCGCTCCTACGAGCAGTACTTC. Amino acid sequence: CASSTQGRSYEQYF.

The V and J genes are TRBV27 and TRBJ1-2; 10 bases map to TRBD1. The CDR3 runs 13 residues. The ends lost 5 bases at V and 7 bases at J; junction bases unmatched: 4. Germline V CDR1 and CDR2: MNHEY, SMNVEV (reference sequence). The CDR3 loop reads CASSPRDRGGYTF. The CDR3 DNA reads TGTGCCAGCAGTCCCCGGGACAGGGGTGGCTACACCTTC.

The chain carries TRBV2 and TRBJ2-2, with 13 bases identical to TRBD2. The CDR3 length is 14 residues. Germline V gene sequence: CDR1 SNHLY, CDR2 FYNNEI. V dropped 9 bases and J dropped 7; count of bases not matched to a gene: 5. The CDR3 spells CARRTSGRDGELFF. The CDR3 nucleotides read TGTGCCAGGAGGACTAGCGGGAGAGACGGGGAGCTGTTTTTT.

The chain has TRBV7-9 and TRBJ2-2; tentatively, D is TRBD1 or TRBD2 (6 bases each). Looked up from germline, CDR1 is SEHNR and CDR2 is FQNEAQ (reference sequence). This CDR3 spans 15 amino acids. V lost 2 bases and J 4 bases, leaving 11 bases between the germline ends. The CDR3 protein is CASSLRRGGTGELFF. The CDR3 bases are TGTGCCAGCAGCTTACGCAGGGGAGGCACCGGGGAGCTGTTTTTT. Together with reference TRBV7-9 and TRBJ2-2, the CDR3 gives the full variable domain: DTGVSQNPRHKITKRGQNVTFRCDPISEHNRLYWYRQTLGQGPEFLTYFQNEAQLEKSRLLSDRFSAERPKGSFSTLEIQRTEQGDSAMYLCASSLRRGGTGELFFGEGSRLTVL.

This chain joins TRBV4-3 and TRBJ2-7; a possible D gene is TRBD2 (6 bases). Trimming removed 4 bases from V and 0 bases from J, with 13 bases in between. CDR3 length: 15 residues. Germline V gene sequence: CDR1 LGHNA, CDR2 YSLEER. The CDR3 DNA is TGCGCCAGCAGCCCCTATAGCGGTAGCTCCTACGAGCAGTACTTC. It specifies CASSPYSGSSYEQYF.

This clone appeared a few times. The rearrangement joins TRBV21-1 to TRBJ1-6. TRBV21-1 is assigned pseudogene status. The CDR3 is made up of 13 amino acids. The CDR3 region is CASSKGTSSPLHF. Here the CDR3 DNA reads TGTGCCAGCAGCAAGGGGACGAGTTCACCCCTCCACTTT.

This chain connects TRBV18 to TRBJ1-5, with D hard to call. V lost 0 bases and J lost 6, with 9 bases in between. Per the germline V gene, CDR1 is KGHSH and CDR2 is LQKENI. The CDR3 runs 14 residues. The CDR3 sequence: CASSPPGVAQPQHF. The CDR3 DNA sequence: TGTGCCAGCTCACCACCGGGAGTTGCTCAGCCCCAGCATTTT.

The J gene is TRBJ1-1, the V gene TRBV29-1, with no clear D. This CDR3 is 14 amino acids long. Germline CDR1 is SQVTM and CDR2 is ANQGSEA. V shed 1 base and J shed 1 base, with 10 bases lying between them. The CDR3 here is CSVEGTAENTEAFF. The CDR3 bases are TGCAGCGTTGAAGGTACAGCGGAGAACACTGAAGCTTTCTTT.